Presented here are 4 T cell receptor beta chains from one specimen sequenced in a study of T cells in Graves' hyperthyroidism and ophthalmopathy. What was amplified from RNA transcripts were TCR beta CDR3 regions. In the first-round RT-PCR of the TCR CDR3, the HTBI primer set was used. A single record per CDR3 protein comes from TCRdb applying MiXCR to the multiplex PCR reads. The table shows approximately 870,000 distinct CDR3 sequences, with about two fifths occurring only once. Material: blood. The receptors were gathered from a man aged 18-30 years with Graves' hyperthyroidism.

This clonotype showed up many times. The chain employs TRBV10-3 and TRBJ2-5; 7 nucleotides match TRBD1. CDR3 length: 13 amino acids. CDR1 and CDR2 (germline): ENHRY, SYGVKD. After removal of 9 bases from V and 1 base from J, the junction contained 5 bases not matched to a gene. The CDR3 spells CAMGTGVQETQYF. In DNA, the CDR3 is TGTGCCATGGGAACAGGGGTCCAAGAGACCCAGTACTTC.

V gene TRBV3-1 combines with J gene TRBJ2-5; D is unclear. Germline loops: CDR1 LGHDT, CDR2 YNNKEL (reference sequence). CDR3 length equals 15 residues. The V end was cut by 0 bases, the J end by 4 bases, with 12 bases between. CDR3 in DNA: TGTGCCAGCAGCCAAGAGTTCCCTCCGAGAGAGACCCAGTACTTC. It specifies CASSQEFPPRETQYF.

In its sample, this clonotype was seen many times. V is TRBV10-3 and J is TRBJ2-7; 10 bases are shared with TRBD1. The CDR3 spans 14 residues. Germline lookup yields CDR1 ENHRY and CDR2 SYGVKD. After removal of 5 bases from V and 4 bases from J, the junction contained 5 bases not matched to a gene. The CDR3 bases are TGTGCCATCAGTTCACCGGGACAGGGGTACGAGCAGTACTTC. Translating it yields CAISSPGQGYEQYF.

This clonotype was observed many times. J is TRBJ1-2 and V is TRBV5-1; D uncertain. Germline V gives CDR1 SGHRS, CDR2 YFSETQ. V was pared by 4 bases and J by 2 bases, with 9 bases between. The CDR3 extends over 13 amino acids. CDR3 bases: TGCGCCAGCAGCACGGACGGGAACTATGGCTACACCTTC. Residues: CASSTDGNYGYTF.